These 17 T cell receptor beta chains came from one sample sequenced in a study of blood T cell repertoires in COVID-19. Libraries were prepared by immunoSEQ multiplex PCR; TCRdb keeps only in-frame clonotypes and omits some of them. Found here are around 210,000 clones, almost 90% of them singletons; the top ten hold 1.5%. Sequences were obtained from peripheral blood. The receptors were sampled from a man aged 18-30 years with active or convalescent COVID-19.

The V and J genes are TRBV29-1 and TRBJ1-1; D uncertain. Germline assignment: CDR1 SQVTM and CDR2 ANQGSEA. CDR3 length equals 10 residues. Trimming shortened V by 3 bases and J by 4 bases, and 3 bases separated the two germline ends. This chain's CDR3 is CSVDSTEAFF. CDR3 nucleotides: TGCAGCGTTGATAGCACTGAAGCTTTCTTT.

Details on this clone: At one boundary the junction diverges from the germline segment, which might be a read error. The chain recombines TRBV5-4 with TRBJ1-1; unclear D gene. This CDR3 comprises 14 residues. Germline V gene lookup returns CDR1 SGHNT and CDR2 YYREEE (reference sequence). The CDR3 DNA is TGTACCAGCAGCTTCGGGATAGCGAACACTGAAGCTTTCTTT. Translating it yields CTSSFGIANTEAFF.

The rearrangement links TRBV21-1 to TRBJ2-1; the table names TRBD1, a call not compared with the DNA. TRBV21-1 is given as a pseudogene. This CDR3 has 15 amino acids. DNA of the CDR3: TGTGCCAGAAAGATATCAAACAGGGTGGACAATGAGCAGTTCTTC. This codes for CARKISNRVDNEQFF.

The CDR3: CASSDGLGYNEQFF. The CDR3 DNA is TGTGCCAGTAGTGACGGACTAGGGTACAATGAGCAGTTCTTC. The chain combines TRBV19 with TRBJ2-1, with TRBD2 matching over 7 bases. With 5 bases clipped from V and 4 bases from J, the junction kept 5 bases outside the gene matches. Germline CDR1 LNHDA, CDR2 SQIVND (reference sequence). The CDR3 covers 14 residues.

V is TRBV28 and J is TRBJ2-7; tentative D call: TRBD2 (5 bases). V lost 2 bases and J 3 bases, leaving 14 bases between the germline ends. This CDR3 is 15 amino acids long. Germline V CDR1 and CDR2: MDHEN, SYDVKM. Here the CDR3 reads CASSLVFGEGYEQYF. In DNA, the CDR3 is TGTGCCAGCAGTTTAGTTTTCGGGGAAGGCTACGAGCAGTACTTC.

The chain carries TRBV19 and TRBJ1-5, with no clear D. The CDR3 runs 15 residues. Looked up from germline, CDR1 is LNHDA and CDR2 is SQIVND (reference sequence). V lost 3 bases to trimming and J lost 3 bases, with 12 bases between them. The CDR3, as DNA: TGTGCCAGTAGTATTGAGGGTATGGTCAATCAGCCCCAGCATTTT. Its translation: CASSIEGMVNQPQHF.

The J gene is TRBJ2-5, the V gene TRBV9, with 10 bases identical to TRBD2. Germline CDR1 SGDLS, CDR2 YYNGEE. Trimming took 3 bases from V and 1 from J; bases not matched to a gene: 12. CDR3 size: 18 residues. CDR3 sequence reads: CASSATGAGGPSQETQYF. The CDR3 bases are TGTGCCAGCAGCGCGACCGGAGCGGGAGGGCCCTCCCAAGAGACCCAGTACTTC.

This clone turned up a few times. The chain recombines TRBV27 with TRBJ1-2; no firm D call. CDR3 length: 13 amino acids. Germline V CDR1 and CDR2: MNHEY, SMNVEV (reference sequence). Trimming cost V 5 bases and J 0 bases, with 7 bases left between them. CDR3 nucleotide sequence: TGTGCCAGCAGTGCAGTTCCTAACTATGGCTACACCTTC. Its protein product is CASSAVPNYGYTF.

The chain employs TRBV11-2 and TRBJ2-5; TRBD2 aligns across 13 bases. The CDR3 extends over 17 amino acids. The trim removed 5 bases at V and 2 bases at J, leaving 8 bases unmatched. Germline CDR1 is SGHAT and CDR2 is FQNNGV. The CDR3, as DNA: TGTGCCAGCAGCATGGGGACTAGCGGGGCACCACAAGAGACCCAGTACTTC. It specifies CASSMGTSGAPQETQYF.

The chain's CDR3 is CASSFYAGDTQYF. CDR3 nucleotides: TGCGCCAGCAGCTTCTATGCGGGGGATACGCAGTATTTT. V gene TRBV5-1 combines with J gene TRBJ2-3; TRBD2 is a possible D gene (6 bases). The CDR3 consists of 13 residues. V lost 2 bases, J lost 6 bases, and 10 bases lay in between. From germline, CDR1 is SGHRS and CDR2 YFSETQ.

The chain carries TRBV11-2 and TRBJ2-7; the D is unclear. V shed 4 bases and J shed 3 bases, with 10 bases lying between them. This CDR3 has 13 amino acids. Germline values: CDR1 SGHAT, CDR2 FQNNGV. CDR3 loop: CASSWLQFYEQYF. As DNA, the CDR3 is TGTGCCAGCAGCTGGTTACAGTTCTACGAGCAGTACTTC.

This chain links TRBV7-2 with TRBJ1-2, with 9 bases that match TRBD1. After removal of 0 bases from V and 4 bases from J, the junction contained 0 bases not matched to a gene. Germline lookup yields CDR1 SGHTA and CDR2 FQGNSA. The CDR3 is 14 amino acids. This chain's CDR3 is CASSLAQGAYGYTF. The CDR3 nucleotides are TGTGCCAGCAGCTTAGCACAGGGGGCCTATGGCTACACCTTC.

The J gene is TRBJ1-6, the V gene TRBV6-4, with D hard to call. With 3 bases removed from V and 7 bases from J, the gap between germline ends came to 10 bases. The germline V gene has CDR1 MRHNA and CDR2 SNTAGT. This CDR3 is 14 amino acids long. The CDR3 loop is CASSESGSNSPLHF. The DNA for the CDR3 is TGTGCCAGCAGTGAATCCGGGAGCAATTCACCCCTCCACTTT.

The chain uses TRBV30 and TRBJ2-7; TRBD2 agrees at 9 bases. Trimming took 2 bases from V and 2 from J; bases not matched to a gene: 7. Germline V lookup: CDR1 GTSNPN, CDR2 SVGIG (reference sequence). CDR3 length equals 15 residues. The CDR3 DNA is TGTGCCTGGAGTCCATTAGCGGGAGTTACCTACGAGCAGTACTTC. Translated: CAWSPLAGVTYEQYF.

The V call is TRBV19, the J call TRBJ2-1, with a tentative D call TRBD2 (6 bases). V lost 4 bases to trimming and J lost 9 bases, with 7 bases between them. CDR1 LNHDA and CDR2 SQIVND come from the germline V gene (reference sequence). The CDR3 is made up of 11 amino acids. DNA of the CDR3: TGTGCCAGTAGTAATAGCGGTGAGCAGTTCTTC. This encodes CASSNSGEQFF.

V and J are TRBV30 and TRBJ1-5; D is unresolved. The germline gives CDR1 GTSNPN, CDR2 SVGIG (reference sequence). V was trimmed by 0 bases and J by 3 bases, leaving 9 bases between them. This CDR3 has 14 residues. CDR3 sequence reads: CAWSVRQFNQPQHF. Written as DNA, the CDR3 is TGTGCCTGGAGTGTACGTCAGTTCAATCAGCCCCAGCATTTT.

This chain uses TRBV19 with TRBJ2-1; D gene unclear. Germline loops: CDR1 LNHDA, CDR2 SQIVND (reference sequence). The CDR3 runs to 11 residues. V was shortened by 4 bases and J by 10 bases, with 8 bases between the two germline ends. The CDR3 loop is CASSTRQEQFF. CDR3 sequence (DNA): TGTGCCAGTAGTACCCGACAAGAGCAGTTCTTC.